This T cell receptor (beta chain) was identified during a study of blood T cells in healthy people across ages. Study outcomes and limitations: Because donor CMV status was unknown, expanded clonotype changes were possibly confounded.

With a J-beta primer mix and a sample-barcoded 5' primer, a second PCR ran about 7 to 12 cycles. A template-switch adaptor that had 12 random nucleotides put a tag on each cDNA molecule. Each CDR3 protein gets one entry after TCRdb re-called the 5' RACE reads with MiXCR. The repertoire holds around 710,000 distinct CDR3 sequences, with roughly 47% as singletons. A word on this clonotype: Its target is not known.

Material for sequencing was blood. The source of this sequence is an older woman in good health.

The CDR3 region has the DNA TGTGCCAGCAGTTACGTAAGGCGGGGGACCTCCGGGAATGAGCAGTACTTC. The encoded protein is CASSYVRRGTSGNEQYF. The chain employs TRBV6-2 or TRBV6-3 and TRBJ2-7, with 7 bases fitting TRBD2. Germline-derived CDR1 and CDR2 are MNHEY and SVGEGT. V gave up 2 bases and J gave up 7 bases; unmatched junction bases: 17. The CDR3 has 17 amino acids.